The 7 T cell receptor beta chains in this list originate from one sample, sequenced in a study of T cells in Graves' hyperthyroidism and ophthalmopathy. From RNA transcripts, TCR beta CDR3 regions were amplified. The TCR CDR3 first-round RT-PCR relied on the HTBI primer set. TCRdb reprocessed the multiplex PCR reads via MiXCR and lists one record per CDR3 protein. The data contain under 400,000 distinct CDR3 sequences, around 14% of them singletons. The sequenced material came from blood. These receptors all come from a woman younger than 35 with Graves' hyperthyroidism.

The chain combines TRBV24-1 with TRBJ2-2; TRBD1 matches 7 bases. Trimming removed 1 base from V and 6 bases from J; junction bases left unmatched: 16. Germline-derived CDR1 and CDR2 are KGHDR and SFDVKD. The CDR3 sequence is 19 residues long. The CDR3 reads CATSDFRVGQGVRSGELFF. The DNA for the CDR3 is TGTGCCACCAGTGATTTCAGAGTTGGGCAGGGGGTGCGATCCGGGGAGCTGTTTTTT.

At least ten counts were recorded for this clonotype. The chain combines TRBV18 with TRBJ1-5; D is unresolved. Per germline, CDR1 KGHSH and CDR2 LQKENI. The CDR3 sequence is 15 residues long. V dropped 5 bases and J dropped 0 bases, with 11 bases sitting between them. CDR3 protein: CASSGRTDSNQPQHF. The CDR3 DNA follows: TGTGCCAGCTCAGGTAGGACGGATAGCAATCAGCCCCAGCATTTT.

In its sample, this clonotype was seen many times. This chain uses TRBV6-1 with TRBJ1-3; perhaps TRBD1 as D (5 bases). The CDR3 consists of 14 residues. Germline lookup yields CDR1 MNHNS and CDR2 SASEGT. Trimming pared 8 bases from V and 1 base from J, leaving 12 bases between. The CDR3 DNA reads TGTGCCAGCGCTGTCAGGGAGTCTGGAAACACCATATATTTT. It encodes CASAVRESGNTIYF.

This clonotype occurred a few times. At one of its ends the junction is not consistent with the germline gene, which may arise from a read error. The chain employs TRBV7-3 and TRBJ2-3, with D tentatively TRBD1 (5 bases). CDR1 and CDR2 from the germline V gene are SGHTA and FQGTGA. The CDR3 has 16 amino acids. Here the CDR3 DNA reads TGCGCCAGCAGCCAAGACAGCCGATATATTCGTGGTACGCAGTATTTT. Protein: CASSQDSRYIRGTQYF.

Many counts were recorded for this clonotype. The chain couples TRBV7-9 to TRBJ1-1, with 7 bases identical to TRBD1. Germline V CDR1 and CDR2: SEHNR, FQNEAQ (reference sequence). This CDR3 spans 12 amino acids. J lost 4 bases, V lost 6 bases, and 2 bases had no gene match. The CDR3 spells CASRAGGTEAFF. The CDR3 nucleotides read TGTGCCAGCAGGGCAGGGGGCACTGAAGCTTTCTTT.

The chain carries TRBV6-1 and TRBJ2-1, with D unresolved. Trimming removed 4 bases at V and 7 bases at J, with 2 bases between. CDR1 and CDR2 (germline): MNHNS, SASEGT. The length of the CDR3 is 10 residues. The CDR3 protein is CASSVNEQFF. As DNA, the CDR3 is TGTGCCAGCAGTGTTAATGAGCAGTTCTTC.

The sample holds many counts of this clonotype. The chain employs TRBV4-1 and TRBJ2-5; 7 bases map to TRBD2. Germline CDR1 is MGHRA and CDR2 is YSYEKL. CDR3 length: 14 amino acids. The trim removed 4 bases at V and 5 bases at J, leaving 7 bases unmatched. The CDR3 sequence: CASSPSAGVETQYF. CDR3 coding DNA: TGCGCCAGCAGCCCATCGGCGGGGGTTGAGACCCAGTACTTC.